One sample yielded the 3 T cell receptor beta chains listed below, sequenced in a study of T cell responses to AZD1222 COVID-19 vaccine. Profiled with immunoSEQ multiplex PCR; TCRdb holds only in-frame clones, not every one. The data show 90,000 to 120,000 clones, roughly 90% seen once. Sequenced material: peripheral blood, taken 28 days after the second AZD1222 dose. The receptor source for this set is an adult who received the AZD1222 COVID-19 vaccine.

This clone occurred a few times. The CDR3 here is CAWSVVGQLSGNTIYF. The DNA of the CDR3 is TGTGCCTGGAGCGTAGTAGGACAGCTCTCTGGAAACACCATATATTTT. The genes are TRBV30 and TRBJ1-3, with a possible D match to TRBD1 (6 bases). CDR1 GTSNPN and CDR2 SVGIG come from the germline V gene (reference sequence). The CDR3 loop spans 16 amino acids. V shed 3 bases and J shed 0 bases, with 15 bases lying between them.

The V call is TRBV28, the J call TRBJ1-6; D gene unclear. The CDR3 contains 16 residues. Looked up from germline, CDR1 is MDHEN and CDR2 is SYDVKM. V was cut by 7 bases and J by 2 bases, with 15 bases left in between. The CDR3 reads CASTEGGIPYNSPLHF. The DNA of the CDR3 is TGTGCCAGCACCGAGGGCGGAATCCCCTATAATTCACCCCTCCACTTT.

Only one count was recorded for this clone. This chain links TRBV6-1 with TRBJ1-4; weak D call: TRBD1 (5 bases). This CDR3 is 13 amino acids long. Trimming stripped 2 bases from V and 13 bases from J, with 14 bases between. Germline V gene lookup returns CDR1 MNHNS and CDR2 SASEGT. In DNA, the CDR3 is TGTGCCAGCAGTGAAAGAGGGGATAGGGGACTGTTTTTT. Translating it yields CASSERGDRGLFF.